A single sample is the source of the 30 T cell receptor beta chains below, sequenced in a study of regulatory T cells in long-lasting Graves disease. HTBI primers from iRepertoire and Arm-PCR of CDR3 regions yielded the TCR beta libraries. TCRdb redid the calling of the multiplex PCR reads with MiXCR, one entry per CDR3 protein. The sample has 520,000 or so distinct CDR3 sequences, more than 10% seen once. Time point defined: newly diagnosed GD, antithyroid drugs for less than 3 months. PBMC RNA served as the TCR library source. These data also formed part of another study, on T cells in Graves' hyperthyroidism and ophthalmopathy.

Sample: peripheral blood mononuclear cells (PBMCs), taken at new diagnosis, from a patient treated with antithyroid drugs. These receptors came from a woman younger than 45 with Graves disease.

This clonotype showed up many times. This sequence joins TRBV6-2 or TRBV6-3 and TRBJ1-6; TRBD1 is a possible D gene (5 bases). Germline CDR1 is MNHEY and CDR2 is SVGEGT. V was shortened by 6 bases and J by 9 bases, with 15 bases between the two germline ends. CDR3 size: 14 residues. For the CDR3, the DNA is TGTGCCAGCAGCCCTCAGGGCGGATCTTCACCCCTCCACTTT. It is translated as CASSPQGGSSPLHF.

A few counts support this clonotype. The rearrangement links TRBV15 to TRBJ2-4; TRBD1 is a possible D gene (8 bases). The CDR3 totals 15 residues. CDR1 and CDR2 (germline): LNHNV, YYDKDF (reference sequence). Trimming left V 0 bases short and J 6 bases short, with 12 bases between. The CDR3 region is CATSREQGGGNIQYF. CDR3 sequence (DNA): TGTGCCACCAGCAGAGAACAGGGGGGGGGAAACATTCAGTACTTC.

This clonotype was seen repeatedly, ten times or more. The rearrangement links TRBV27 to TRBJ1-2, with D tentatively TRBD1 (6 bases). The length of the CDR3 is 15 residues. The V end lost 6 bases, the J end lost 0 bases, and 14 bases lay between the germline ends. The germline gives CDR1 MNHEY, CDR2 SMNVEV (reference sequence). The CDR3 DNA is TGTGCCAGCAGGCGAGGGGGGGGCTCTAACTATGGCTACACCTTC. Its translation is CASRRGGGSNYGYTF.

The chain recombines TRBV4-3 with TRBJ1-5; a possible D gene is TRBD1 (5 bases). The CDR3 is 15 amino acids. Looked up from germline, CDR1 is LGHNA and CDR2 is YSLEER. V was cut by 5 bases and J by 0 bases, with 11 bases left in between. The CDR3 region has the DNA TGCGCCAGCAGCGTCGACAGAGATAGCAATCAGCCCCAGCATTTT. It codes for CASSVDRDSNQPQHF.

The chain links TRBV18 to TRBJ2-7; TRBD1 matches 9 bases. V lost 4 bases to trimming and J lost 3 bases; unmatched junction nucleotides: 10. Germline CDR1 and CDR2: KGHSH and LQKENI. CDR3 length equals 16 residues. CDR3 sequence (DNA): TGTGCCAGCTCACTAGTATCCGGGACAGGGCGCTACGAGCAGTACTTC. Protein sequence: CASSLVSGTGRYEQYF.

The J gene is TRBJ2-2, the V gene TRBV7-2, with TRBD1 identical over 9 bases. This CDR3 is built from 17 residues. Germline V gene data show CDR1 as SGHTA and CDR2 as FQGNSA. J gave up 4 bases and V 3 bases, and 9 bases lay outside the gene matches. The CDR3 region has the DNA TGTGCCAGCAGCTTTCAAGGACAGGGGAGGCGCACCGGGGAGCTGTTTTTT. It yields the protein CASSFQGQGRRTGELFF.

V is TRBV6-2 or TRBV6-3 and J is TRBJ2-7; 7 nucleotides align to TRBD2. Germline V gene data show CDR1 as MNHEY and CDR2 as SVGEGT. The V gene end was trimmed by 4 bases and the J gene end by 7 bases; junction bases not matched to a gene: 10. The CDR3 loop spans 14 amino acids. The CDR3 here is CASSSRDGGKEQYF. The CDR3 nucleotides are TGTGCCAGCAGTTCCCGGGACGGGGGGAAAGAGCAGTACTTC.

The chain is built from TRBV18 and TRBJ1-4, with TRBD1 identical over 11 bases. The germline CDR1 and CDR2 sequences are KGHSH and LQKENI. The junction had 5 bases not matched to a gene; V was cut back by 7 bases and J by 7 bases. The CDR3 is 14 residues long. The CDR3 sequence is CASYGQGASEKLFF. DNA of the CDR3: TGTGCCAGCTACGGACAGGGGGCGAGTGAAAAACTGTTTTTT.

This clonotype came up many times. This rearrangement joins TRBV6-2 or TRBV6-3 to TRBJ2-5, with 7 positions matching TRBD1. V dropped 6 bases and J dropped 2; count of bases not matched to a gene: 6. From germline, CDR1 is MNHEY and CDR2 SVGEGT. The CDR3 length is 14 residues. The CDR3 DNA is TGTGCCAGCAGGAAGACAGGGATACAAGAGACCCAGTACTTC. This translates into CASRKTGIQETQYF.

This clonotype was counted at least ten times. The chain recombines TRBV2 with TRBJ1-5, with D tentatively TRBD1 (6 bases). The V end lost 2 bases, the J end lost 5 bases, and 10 bases lay between the germline ends. The germline V gene has CDR1 SNHLY and CDR2 FYNNEI. The CDR3 runs to 14 residues. The CDR3 spells CASSEWTDYQPQHF. The CDR3 DNA is TGTGCCAGCAGTGAATGGACAGATTATCAGCCCCAGCATTTT.

This clonotype occurred many times. The chain couples TRBV30 to TRBJ1-2, with D unresolved. Germline lookup yields CDR1 GTSNPN and CDR2 SVGIG (reference sequence). This CDR3 comprises 13 residues. The V gene lost 2 bases and the J gene lost 2 bases, with 9 bases spanning the gap. This CDR3 is CAWSLGRNYGYTF. The CDR3 nucleotides read TGTGCCTGGAGTTTGGGAAGGAACTATGGCTACACCTTC.

Only a few counts were recorded for this clonotype. This chain links TRBV6-2 or TRBV6-3 with TRBJ2-1; TRBD1 might be the D (5 bases). This CDR3 comprises 16 residues. Germline CDR1 and CDR2: MNHEY and SVGEGT. V was shortened by 2 bases and J by 1 base, with 12 bases between the two germline ends. The CDR3 protein is CASSYNPAGSYNEQFF. The CDR3 bases are TGTGCCAGCAGTTACAATCCGGCAGGGTCCTACAATGAGCAGTTCTTC.

This clonotype came up many times. A much larger clone sits a single nucleotide away, making a read error possible. This chain joins TRBV2 and TRBJ2-1; D might be TRBD2 (5 bases). The CDR3 is made up of 15 amino acids. Trimming stripped 11 bases from V and 4 bases from J, with 21 bases between. The germline V gene encodes CDR1 SNHLY and CDR2 FYNNEI. CDR3 sequence (DNA): TGTGCCGGCAATCTACTAGGGTCGACTTACAATGAGCAGTTCTTC. Translating gives CAGNLLGSTYNEQFF.

In its sample, this clonotype was seen many times. The genes are TRBV6-1 and TRBJ2-2; TRBD1 matches at 7 bases. Germline assignment: CDR1 MNHNS and CDR2 SASEGT. Trimming took 6 bases from V and 3 from J; bases not matched to a gene: 1. The CDR3 loop spans 13 amino acids. The CDR3 protein is CASRTGDTGELFF. The CDR3 DNA sequence: TGTGCCAGCAGAACAGGGGACACCGGGGAGCTGTTTTTT.

This clonotype was detected only a few times. The V and J genes are TRBV19 and TRBJ1-4; D is ambiguous. The V end lost 8 bases, the J end lost 7 bases, and 17 bases lay between the germline ends. Germline V gene sequence: CDR1 LNHDA, CDR2 SQIVND (reference sequence). This CDR3 region has 14 residues. The CDR3 spells CASGVLTRGEKLFF. CDR3 sequence (DNA): TGTGCCAGTGGGGTACTCACCCGGGGTGAAAAACTGTTTTTT.

CDR3 DNA: TGCGCCAGCAGCTTGACTAGCGCGGTCGGGGAGCTGTTTTTT. It encodes CASSLTSAVGELFF. The V gene is TRBV5-1, the J gene TRBJ2-2; 7 bases agree with TRBD2. Looked up from germline, CDR1 is SGHRS and CDR2 is YFSETQ. Losses at the gene ends were 1 base for V and 7 bases for J; bases not matched to a gene: 4. This CDR3 region has 14 residues.

This clonotype was seen many times. This sequence joins TRBV5-1 and TRBJ1-1; possibly TRBD1 for D (6 bases). Germline V gene lookup returns CDR1 SGHRS and CDR2 YFSETQ. Trimming removed 1 base at V and 2 bases at J, with 9 bases between. The CDR3 has 14 amino acids. The DNA for the CDR3 is TGCGCCAGCAGCTTGTATGGGGGCAACACTGAAGCTTTCTTT. Its translation is CASSLYGGNTEAFF.

The V gene is TRBV10-3, the J gene TRBJ1-2; 9 nucleotides align to TRBD1. CDR3 length: 15 amino acids. CDR1 and CDR2 from the germline V gene are ENHRY and SYGVKD. The trim removed 3 bases at V and 7 bases at J, leaving 9 bases unmatched. The CDR3 region has the DNA TGTGCCATCAGTGAAAGGACAGGGGAGCACCTTGGCTACACCTTC. Translation: CAISERTGEHLGYTF.

With respect to this clonotype: A read error is possible here, since a much larger clone lies one base away. The gene calls are TRBV7-2 and TRBJ2-2; no clear D gene. This CDR3 has 14 residues. Germline loops: CDR1 SGHTA, CDR2 FQGNSA. CDR3 bases: TGTGTCAGCAGCTTAAAACGGATCCCCGGGGAGCTGTTTTTT. Residues: CVSSLKRIPGELFF.

The table lists this clonotype with many counts. The chain couples TRBV19 to TRBJ1-2; D gene uncertain. CDR1 is LNHDA, CDR2 SQIVND, per germline (reference sequence). The CDR3 length is 13 residues. Trimming took 7 bases from V and 5 from J, leaving 14 bases between them. DNA of the CDR3: TGTGCCAGTAAAAGACTCGCGTATTATGGCTACACCTTC. Translated: CASKRLAYYGYTF.

This clonotype has just a few counts. The chain joins TRBV6-4 to TRBJ2-2; no definite D call. CDR3 length: 14 amino acids. Germline V gives CDR1 MRHNA, CDR2 SNTAGT. The germline V and J ends were trimmed by 3 bases and 7 bases, with 12 bases remaining between them. The CDR3: CASSDTTDHGELFF. The CDR3 DNA follows: TGTGCCAGCAGTGATACAACAGATCACGGGGAGCTGTTTTTT.

This clonotype was counted many times. The chain recombines TRBV28 with TRBJ2-6; D gene ambiguous. The length of the CDR3 is 15 residues. V lost 5 bases to trimming and J lost 0 bases, with 8 bases between them. CDR1 and CDR2 from the germline V gene are MDHEN and SYDVKM. DNA for the CDR3: TGTGCCAGCAGTCCTTCGAGCTCTGGGGCCAACGTCCTGACTTTC. Protein product: CASSPSSSGANVLTF.

This clonotype was seen only a few times. The rearrangement links TRBV24-1 to TRBJ2-2, with 7 nucleotides matching TRBD1. Looked up from germline, CDR1 is KGHDR and CDR2 is SFDVKD. CDR3 length equals 14 residues. After removal of 7 bases from V and 1 base from J, the junction contained 2 bases not matched to a gene. The CDR3 sequence is CATRQGLNTGELFF. CDR3 bases: TGTGCCACCAGACAGGGGCTGAACACCGGGGAGCTGTTTTTT.

This clonotype showed up many times. CDR3 region: CASSPFGQVNTEAFF. The CDR3 nucleotides read TGTGCCAGCTCACCCTTCGGACAGGTGAACACTGAAGCTTTCTTT. This chain connects TRBV18 to TRBJ1-1; 7 bases are a match to TRBD1. The CDR3 is 15 residues long. Trimming removed 3 bases from V and 0 bases from J; junction bases left unmatched: 4. CDR1 and CDR2 from the germline V gene are KGHSH and LQKENI.

This clonotype was seen at least ten times. The chain uses TRBV20-1 and TRBJ1-6; 7 bases align to TRBD1. V shed 0 bases and J 5 bases; nucleotides not matched to a gene: 7. The CDR3 length is 16 residues. Germline CDR1 reads DFQATT; CDR2 reads SNEGSKA (reference sequence). The CDR3 DNA reads TGCAGTGCTAGAGATCCCCACAGGGGAGATAATTCACCCCTCCACTTT. Protein product: CSARDPHRGDNSPLHF.

This clonotype has ten or more counts. V and J are TRBV9 and TRBJ2-2; 8 nucleotides line up with TRBD2. The V gene end was trimmed by 4 bases and the J gene end by 7 bases; junction bases not matched to a gene: 15. The CDR3 is 17 residues long. Germline lookup yields CDR1 SGDLS and CDR2 YYNGEE. The CDR3 DNA sequence: TGTGCCAGCAGCCCCGGGGGGGGCATTACGTTCATCGGGGAGCTGTTTTTT. It yields the protein CASSPGGGITFIGELFF.

This clonotype was seen many times. This chain links TRBV12-3 or TRBV12-4 with TRBJ2-7, with 8 bases that match TRBD2. The CDR3 totals 16 residues. V lost 5 bases and J lost 4; bases outside the gene matches: 13. The CDR3 nucleotides are TGTGCCAGCAGTGGGGTAGGGGTAGCGGGAATGTACGAGCAGTACTTC. Translating gives CASSGVGVAGMYEQYF.

This clonotype was recorded many times. The chain joins TRBV28 to TRBJ1-1; no clear D gene. CDR1 MDHEN and CDR2 SYDVKM come from the germline V gene. Trimming cost V 6 bases and J 6 bases, with 14 bases left between them. The CDR3 spans 13 residues. DNA for the CDR3: TGTGCCAGCAGGACGACCCTTGACGCTGAAGCTTTCTTT. Translating gives CASRTTLDAEAFF.

This clonotype was counted many times. The genes are TRBV7-9 and TRBJ2-7; possibly TRBD2 for D (6 bases). Trimming took 5 bases from V and 0 from J, leaving 11 bases between them. The CDR3 totals 14 residues. Germline V lookup: CDR1 SEHNR, CDR2 FQNEAQ (reference sequence). The CDR3 DNA follows: TGTGCCAGCAGCCCACCGACTAGCTCCTACGAGCAGTACTTC. This codes for CASSPPTSSYEQYF.

The rearrangement joins TRBV15 to TRBJ1-1; the match to TRBD1 covers 7 bases. V was pared by 0 bases and J by 6 bases, with 1 base of the junction left unmatched. CDR3 length: 13 residues. Germline V lookup: CDR1 LNHNV, CDR2 YYDKDF (reference sequence). DNA for the CDR3: TGTGCCACCAGCAGAGATGGGACAGCTGAAGCTTTCTTT. It codes for CATSRDGTAEAFF. Looking up the rest from reference TRBV15 and TRBJ1-1 gives the full variable domain: DAMVIQNPRYQVTQFGKPVTLSCSQTLNHNVMYWYQQKSSQAPKLLFHYYDKDFNNEADTPDNFQSRRPNTSFCFLDIRSPGLGDTAMYLCATSRDGTAEAFFGQGTRLTVV.